The entry that follows covers one T cell receptor (beta chain) sequence. Reanalyzing the 5' RACE reads, TCRdb keeps one entry per CDR3 protein, without DNA. Listed are about 260,000 distinct CDR3 sequences; 4.2% falls within the top ten. The germline V gene has CDR1 MNHEY and CDR2 SVGAGI. CDR3 length equals 16 residues. This specimen comes from a study of T cells expressing NK-cell markers. The chain carries TRBV6-5 and TRBJ2-5; TCRdb designates TRBD1, a call that cannot be tested without DNA. This sequence originates from a woman aged 18 to 75 in good health. The sequencing sample was made of blood T cells: a sorted CD56 or NKG2C T cell subset, CD4+ or CD8+ T cells, or bulk PBMC T cells (not recorded which). The CDR3 region is CASSYSGGRGLETQYF.